The 8 T cell receptor beta chains below all came from one sample that was sequenced in a study of T cells in Graves' hyperthyroidism and ophthalmopathy. RNA transcripts yielded amplified TCR beta CDR3 regions. HTBI primers were used for first-round RT-PCR of the TCR CDR3. TCRdb re-called the multiplex PCR reads with MiXCR, one entry per CDR3 protein. The repertoire includes about 270,000 distinct CDR3 sequences, around 22% of them detected once, and around 60% sits in the top ten. The sample comprised blood. Receptor source: a man aged 30 to 45 with Graves' ophthalmopathy.

This clonotype was observed at least ten times. The chain combines TRBV5-1 with TRBJ2-3; 8 bases align to TRBD2. V trimming: 2 bases; J trimming: 0 bases; junction bases outside the gene matches: 8. CDR3 length: 17 amino acids. Germline CDR1 and CDR2: SGHRS and YFSETQ. The CDR3 reads CASSFGSASGSTDTQYF. The CDR3 nucleotides are TGCGCCAGCAGCTTTGGGTCGGCTAGCGGGAGCACAGATACGCAGTATTTT.

On this clonotype: Since a much larger clone is just one base distant, this may be a read error. This sequence joins TRBV11-2 and TRBJ2-1; no firm D call. The CDR3 sequence is 12 residues long. Germline V lookup: CDR1 SGHAT, CDR2 FQNNGV. In nucleotides, the CDR3 is TGTGTCAGCAGCTTAAGGGCGTATGAGCAGTTCTTC. Protein: CVSSLRAYEQFF.

The CDR3 DNA is TGTGCCAGCTGGGACAGGCACAATGAGCAGTTCTTC. This translates into CASWDRHNEQFF. The chain has TRBV28 and TRBJ2-1; 8 bases align to TRBD1. The CDR3 is made up of 12 amino acids. Germline-derived CDR1 and CDR2 are MDHEN and SYDVKM. The V segment lost 8 bases and the J segment 5 bases; nucleotides outside the gene matches: 2.

The rearrangement uses TRBV5-5 and TRBJ1-4, with a tentative D call TRBD1 (6 bases). The CDR3 covers 15 residues. Trimming shortened V by 4 bases and J by 7 bases, and 17 bases separated the two germline ends. Germline V gives CDR1 SGHKS, CDR2 YYEKEE (reference sequence). CDR3: CASSPGNVQGEKLFF. The CDR3 region has the DNA TGTGCCAGCAGCCCGGGGAACGTACAGGGTGAAAAACTGTTTTTT.

This clonotype was counted between two and nine times. V usage is TRBV19 and J usage is TRBJ2-7; no definite D call. V lost 6 bases and J 4 bases, leaving 22 bases between the germline ends. Germline V gives CDR1 LNHDA, CDR2 SQIVND (reference sequence). This CDR3 comprises 16 residues. The CDR3 spells CASSSRRNQRPYEQYF. For the CDR3, the DNA is TGTGCCAGTAGCAGCCGACGTAACCAGCGACCTTACGAGCAGTACTTC.

This clonotype has ten or more counts. V and J are TRBV7-2 and TRBJ2-7; TRBD1 matches 8 bases. This CDR3 is built from 13 residues. Germline assignment: CDR1 SGHTA and CDR2 FQGNSA. J lost 3 bases, V lost 6 bases, and 4 bases had no gene match. The CDR3 loop is CASRRQGIYEQYF. Written as DNA, the CDR3 is TGTGCCAGCAGAAGACAGGGGATCTACGAGCAGTACTTC.

This clonotype was recorded a few times. This chain uses TRBV10-3 with TRBJ2-7; a possible D gene is TRBD1 (6 bases). CDR3 length: 14 amino acids. With 7 bases removed from V and 0 bases from J, the gap between germline ends came to 13 bases. Germline V gene sequence: CDR1 ENHRY, CDR2 SYGVKD. The CDR3 sequence: CAIKGTSSSYEQYF. CDR3 in DNA: TGTGCCATCAAAGGGACATCTAGCTCCTACGAGCAGTACTTC.

The V gene is TRBV29-1, the J gene TRBJ1-2, with D maybe TRBD1 (6 bases). The CDR3 totals 14 residues. Germline V gene data show CDR1 as SQVTM and CDR2 as ANQGSEA. Trimming removed 5 bases from V and 4 bases from J, with 17 bases in between. Here the CDR3 reads CSVTTDTGTYGYTF. CDR3 nucleotides: TGCAGCGTTACCACGGATACAGGGACCTATGGCTACACCTTC.